This TCR beta chain was recovered during a study of human T cells and chemical hapten exposure. Study findings and constraints: Patch test score rose with PT1 expanded TCR count, significant at thresholds 8, 16 and 32, not 4.

The V and J ends lost 1 base and 8 bases, in that order; junction bases with no gene match: 12. CDR1 is SGHTA and CDR2 is FQGNSA in the germline V gene. The CDR3 is made up of 16 amino acids. Time point indicated: patch test 1, 2 weeks after DPC sensitization. The treatment was: therapeutic diphenylcyclopropenone sensitization with weekly scalp DPC. Each CDR3 protein is one row after TCRdb ran MiXCR on the RACE reads. The data hold just under 350,000 distinct CDR3 sequences, with roughly 6.9% observed a single time. Comments on this clonotype: Its antigen is as yet unknown.

The origin of this receptor is a woman between 18 and 29 years old with alopecia areata. Some clones in this sample may be carry-over from other donors' samples. The chain employs TRBV7-2 and TRBJ1-2, with 8 bases that match TRBD1. The sequencing used whole blood, collected in connection with sensitization to the hapten diphenylcyclopropenone (DPC). Here the CDR3 reads CASSLGAGGLRGGYTF. In nucleotides, the CDR3 is TGTGCCAGCAGCTTAGGAGCAGGGGGCTTGAGAGGCGGCTACACCTTC.